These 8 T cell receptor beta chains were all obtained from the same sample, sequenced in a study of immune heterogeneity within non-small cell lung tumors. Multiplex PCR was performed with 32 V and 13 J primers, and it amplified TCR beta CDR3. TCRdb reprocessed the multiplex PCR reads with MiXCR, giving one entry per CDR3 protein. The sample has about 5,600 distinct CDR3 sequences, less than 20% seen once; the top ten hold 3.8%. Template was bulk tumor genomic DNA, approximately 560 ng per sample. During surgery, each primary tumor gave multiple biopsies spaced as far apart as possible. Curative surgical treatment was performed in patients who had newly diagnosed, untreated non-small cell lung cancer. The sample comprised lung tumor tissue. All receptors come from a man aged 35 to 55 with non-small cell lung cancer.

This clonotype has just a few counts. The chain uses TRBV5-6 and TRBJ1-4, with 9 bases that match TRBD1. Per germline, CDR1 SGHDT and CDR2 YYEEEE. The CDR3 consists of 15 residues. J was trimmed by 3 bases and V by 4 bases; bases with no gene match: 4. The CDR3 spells CASSEDRGPNEKLFF. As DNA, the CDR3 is TGTGCCAGCAGCGAGGACAGGGGACCTAATGAAAAACTGTTTTTT.

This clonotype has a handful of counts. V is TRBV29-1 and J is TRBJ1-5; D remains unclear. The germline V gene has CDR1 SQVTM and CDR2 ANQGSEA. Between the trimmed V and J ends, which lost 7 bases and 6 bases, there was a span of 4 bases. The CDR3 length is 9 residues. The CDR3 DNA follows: TGCAGCGCGAGTCAGCCCCAGCATTTT. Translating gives CSASQPQHF.

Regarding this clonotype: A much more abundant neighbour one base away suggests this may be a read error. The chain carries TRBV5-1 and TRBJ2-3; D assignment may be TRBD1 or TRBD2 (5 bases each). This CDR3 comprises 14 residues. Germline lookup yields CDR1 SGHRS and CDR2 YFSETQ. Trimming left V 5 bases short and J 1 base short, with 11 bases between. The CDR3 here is CASSVGERTDTQYF. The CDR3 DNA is TGCGCCAGCAGTGTGGGGGAACGCACAGATACGCAGTATTTT.

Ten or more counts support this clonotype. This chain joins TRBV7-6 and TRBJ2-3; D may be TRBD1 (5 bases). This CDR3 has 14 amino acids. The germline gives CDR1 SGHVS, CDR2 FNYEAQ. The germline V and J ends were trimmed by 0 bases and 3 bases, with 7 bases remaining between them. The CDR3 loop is CASSLAQGTDTQYF. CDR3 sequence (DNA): TGTGCCAGCAGCTTAGCGCAGGGTACAGATACGCAGTATTTT.

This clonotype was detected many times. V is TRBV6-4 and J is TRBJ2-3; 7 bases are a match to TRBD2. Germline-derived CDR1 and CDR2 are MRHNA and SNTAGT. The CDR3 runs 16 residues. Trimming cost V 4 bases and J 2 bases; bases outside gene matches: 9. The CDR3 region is CASSAMAGALTDTQYF. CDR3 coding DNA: TGTGCCAGCAGTGCGATGGCGGGAGCTCTCACAGATACGCAGTATTTT.

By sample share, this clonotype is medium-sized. The CDR3 here is CASSITYEQYF. CDR3 bases: TGTGCCAGCAGCATAACCTACGAGCAGTACTTC. V gene TRBV6-2 or TRBV6-3 combines with J gene TRBJ2-7; D call uncertain. The V and J ends lost 6 bases and 2 bases respectively, with 5 bases between them. The CDR3 is made up of 11 amino acids. CDR1 MNHEY and CDR2 SVGEGT come from the germline V gene.

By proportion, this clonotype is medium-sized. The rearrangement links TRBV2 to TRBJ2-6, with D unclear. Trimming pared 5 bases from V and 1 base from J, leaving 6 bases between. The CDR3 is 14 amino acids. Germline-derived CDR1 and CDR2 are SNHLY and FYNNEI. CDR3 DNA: TGTGCCAGCAGTAAGAGGTCTGGGGCCAACGTCCTGACTTTC. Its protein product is CASSKRSGANVLTF.

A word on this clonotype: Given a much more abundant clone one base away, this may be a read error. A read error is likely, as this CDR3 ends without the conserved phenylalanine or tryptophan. CDR3 protein: CASSLYGRNTQYL. For the CDR3, the DNA is TGTGCCAGCAGTTTATACGGGCGGAATACGCAGTATCTT. This rearrangement joins TRBV28 to TRBJ2-3; no reliable D call. V was shortened by 1 base and J by 7 bases, with 9 bases between the two germline ends. Germline lookup yields CDR1 MDHEN and CDR2 SYDVKM. The CDR3 length is 13 residues.